This section outlines one T cell receptor (beta chain) sequence together with its context. Germline lookup yields CDR1 MGHRA and CDR2 YSYEKL. V was trimmed by 4 bases and J by 4 bases, leaving 20 bases between them. This CDR3 region has 17 residues. The sample is drawn from a study of blood T cell repertoires in COVID-19. Across the study: Samples of COVID-19 (acute and convalescent) were obtained from the United States, Italy and Spain.

Original data processing: Using reference gene primer amplification, nucleated cell counts were estimated. The table came from immunoSEQ multiplex PCR; TCRdb's copy has only in-frame clones and leaves some out. Clone size and V and J calls were adopted from that table, with D and trimming inferred from the DNA. The data show around 300,000 clones, roughly 90% seen once. This chain joins TRBV4-1 and TRBJ2-1; a possible D gene is TRBD2 (7 bases). This TCR came from a woman in her forties or fifties with active or convalescent COVID-19. Material for sequencing was peripheral blood. As DNA, the CDR3 is TGCGCCAGCAGCCTCAGACTAGCCAAGGGGGGTTACAATGAGCAGTTCTTC. Translating gives CASSLRLAKGGYNEQFF.